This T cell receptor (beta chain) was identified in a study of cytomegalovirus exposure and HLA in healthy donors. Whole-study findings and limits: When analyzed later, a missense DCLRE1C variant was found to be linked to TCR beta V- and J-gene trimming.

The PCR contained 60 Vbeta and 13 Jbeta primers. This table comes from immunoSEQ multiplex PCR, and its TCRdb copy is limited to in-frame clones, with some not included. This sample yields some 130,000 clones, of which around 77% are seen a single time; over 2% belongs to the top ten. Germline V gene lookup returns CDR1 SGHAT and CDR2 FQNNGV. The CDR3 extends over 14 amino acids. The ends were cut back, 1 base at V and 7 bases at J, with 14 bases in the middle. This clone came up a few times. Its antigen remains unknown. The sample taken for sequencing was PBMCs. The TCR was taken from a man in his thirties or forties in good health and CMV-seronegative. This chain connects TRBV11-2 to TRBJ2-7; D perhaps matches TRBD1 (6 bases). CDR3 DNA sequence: TGTGCCAGCAGCTTAGGGTCGTCGGACAGAGAGCAGTACTTC. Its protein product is CASSLGSSDREQYF.